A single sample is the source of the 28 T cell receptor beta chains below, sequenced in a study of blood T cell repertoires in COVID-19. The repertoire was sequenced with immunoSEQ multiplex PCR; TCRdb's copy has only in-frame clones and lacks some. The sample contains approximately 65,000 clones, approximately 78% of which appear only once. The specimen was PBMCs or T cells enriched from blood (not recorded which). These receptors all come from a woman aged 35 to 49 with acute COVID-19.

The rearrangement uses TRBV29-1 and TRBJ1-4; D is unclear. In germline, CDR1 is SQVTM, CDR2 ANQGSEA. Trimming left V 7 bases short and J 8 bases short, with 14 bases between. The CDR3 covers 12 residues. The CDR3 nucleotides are TGCAGCGCCCTGGGCCTTGGCGAAAAACTGTTTTTT. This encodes CSALGLGEKLFF. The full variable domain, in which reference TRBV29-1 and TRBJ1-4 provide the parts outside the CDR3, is SAVISQKPSRDICQRGTSLTIQCQVDSQVTMMFWYRQQPGQSLTLIATANQGSEATYESGFVIDKFPISRPNLTFSTLTVSNMSPEDSSIYLCSALGLGEKLFFGSGTQLSVL.

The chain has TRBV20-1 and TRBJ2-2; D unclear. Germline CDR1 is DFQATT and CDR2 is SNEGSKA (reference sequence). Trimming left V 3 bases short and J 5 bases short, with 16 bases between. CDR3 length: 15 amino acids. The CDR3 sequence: CSASFGTTGTGELFF. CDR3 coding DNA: TGCAGTGCTAGTTTCGGTACTACTGGTACCGGGGAGCTGTTTTTT.

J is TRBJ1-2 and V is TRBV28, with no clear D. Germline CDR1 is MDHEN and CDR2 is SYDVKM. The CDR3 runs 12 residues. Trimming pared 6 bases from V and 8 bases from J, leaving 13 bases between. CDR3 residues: CASRRSGAGYTF. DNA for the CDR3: TGTGCCAGCAGGCGTTCGGGTGCCGGCTACACCTTC.

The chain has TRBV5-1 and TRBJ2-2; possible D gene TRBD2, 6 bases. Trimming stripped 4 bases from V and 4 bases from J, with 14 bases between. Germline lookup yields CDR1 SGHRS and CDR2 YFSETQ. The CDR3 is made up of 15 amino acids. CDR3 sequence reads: CASSPGGTFTGELFF. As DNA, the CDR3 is TGCGCCAGCAGCCCGGGCGGGACTTTCACCGGGGAGCTGTTTTTT.

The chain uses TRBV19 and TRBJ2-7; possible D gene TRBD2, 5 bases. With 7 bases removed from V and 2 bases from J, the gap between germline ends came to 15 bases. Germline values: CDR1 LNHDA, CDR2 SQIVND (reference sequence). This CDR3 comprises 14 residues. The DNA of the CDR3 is TGTGCCAGTAAAGTCGGGAACGGACCCTACGAGCAGTACTTC. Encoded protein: CASKVGNGPYEQYF.

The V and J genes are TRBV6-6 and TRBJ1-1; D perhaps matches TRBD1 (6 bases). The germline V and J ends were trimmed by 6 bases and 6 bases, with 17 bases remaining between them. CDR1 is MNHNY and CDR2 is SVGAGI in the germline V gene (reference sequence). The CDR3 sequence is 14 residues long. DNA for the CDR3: TGTGCCAGCAGCTATACAGGGATGGAGCCTGAAGCTTTCTTT. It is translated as CASSYTGMEPEAFF.

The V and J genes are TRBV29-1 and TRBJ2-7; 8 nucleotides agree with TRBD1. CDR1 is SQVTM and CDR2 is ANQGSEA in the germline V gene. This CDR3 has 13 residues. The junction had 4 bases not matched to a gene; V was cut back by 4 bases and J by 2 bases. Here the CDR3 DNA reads TGCAGCGTTGCCCCGGGACAGGCCTACGAGCAGTACTTC. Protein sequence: CSVAPGQAYEQYF.

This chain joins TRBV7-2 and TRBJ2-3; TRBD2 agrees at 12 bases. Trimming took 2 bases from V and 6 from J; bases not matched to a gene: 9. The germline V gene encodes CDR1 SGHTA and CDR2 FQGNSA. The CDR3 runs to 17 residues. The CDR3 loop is CASSLSASGGAMDTQYF. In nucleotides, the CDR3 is TGTGCCAGCAGCTTAAGCGCTAGCGGGGGGGCAATGGATACGCAGTATTTT. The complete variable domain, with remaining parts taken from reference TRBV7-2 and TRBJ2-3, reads GAGVSQSPSNKVTEKGKDVELRCDPISGHTALYWYRQSLGQGLEFLIYFQGNSAPDKSGLPSDRFSAERTGGSVSTLTIQRTQQEDSAVYLCASSLSASGGAMDTQYFGPGTRLTVL.

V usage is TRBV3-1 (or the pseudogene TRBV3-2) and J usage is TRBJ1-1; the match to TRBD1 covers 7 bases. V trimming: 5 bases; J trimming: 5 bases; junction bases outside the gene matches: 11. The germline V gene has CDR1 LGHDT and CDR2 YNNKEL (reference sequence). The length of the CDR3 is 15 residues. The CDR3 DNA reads TGTGCCAGCAGCTGGGGCCCAGGGGGGAAGACTGAAGCTTTCTTT. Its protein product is CASSWGPGGKTEAFF.

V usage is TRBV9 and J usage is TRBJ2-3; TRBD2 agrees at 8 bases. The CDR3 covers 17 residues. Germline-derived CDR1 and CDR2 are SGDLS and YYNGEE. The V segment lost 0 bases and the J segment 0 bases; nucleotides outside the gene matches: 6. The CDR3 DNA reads TGTGCCAGCAGCGTAGTTGGGACTAGAACTAGCACAGATACGCAGTATTTT. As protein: CASSVVGTRTSTDTQYF.

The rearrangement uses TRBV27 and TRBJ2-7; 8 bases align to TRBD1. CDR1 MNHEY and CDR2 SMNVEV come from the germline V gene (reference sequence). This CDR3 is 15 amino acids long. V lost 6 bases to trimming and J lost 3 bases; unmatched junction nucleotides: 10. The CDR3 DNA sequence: TGTGCCAGCAGCCGGGACAGGCTGGGGGTCTACGAGCAGTACTTC. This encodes CASSRDRLGVYEQYF.

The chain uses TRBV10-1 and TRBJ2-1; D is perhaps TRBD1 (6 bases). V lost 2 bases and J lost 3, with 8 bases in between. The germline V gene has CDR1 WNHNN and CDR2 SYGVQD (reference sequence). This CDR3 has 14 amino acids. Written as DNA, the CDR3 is TGCGCCAGCAGTGAGACAGGGAGCTACAATGAGCAGTTCTTC. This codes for CASSETGSYNEQFF.

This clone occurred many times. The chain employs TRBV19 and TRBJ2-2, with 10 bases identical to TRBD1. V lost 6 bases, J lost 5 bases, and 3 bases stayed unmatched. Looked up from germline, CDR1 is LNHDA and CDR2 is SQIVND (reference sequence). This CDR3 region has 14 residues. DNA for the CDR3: TGTGCCAGTAGGGACAGGGGGGATACCGGGGAGCTGTTTTTT. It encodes CASRDRGDTGELFF.

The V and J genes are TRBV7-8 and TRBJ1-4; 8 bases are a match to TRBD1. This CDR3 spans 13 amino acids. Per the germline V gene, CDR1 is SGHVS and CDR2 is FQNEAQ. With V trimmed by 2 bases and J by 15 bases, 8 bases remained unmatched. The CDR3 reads CASSLTIDRGVFF. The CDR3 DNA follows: TGTGCCAGCAGCTTAACTATCGACAGGGGAGTGTTTTTT.

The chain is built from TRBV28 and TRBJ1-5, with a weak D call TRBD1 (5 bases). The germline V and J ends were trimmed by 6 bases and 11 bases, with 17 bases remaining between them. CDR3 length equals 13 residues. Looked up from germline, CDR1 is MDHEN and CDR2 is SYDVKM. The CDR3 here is CASRGTGDGSQHF. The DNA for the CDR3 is TGTGCCAGCAGAGGGACGGGGGACGGGTCCCAGCATTTT.

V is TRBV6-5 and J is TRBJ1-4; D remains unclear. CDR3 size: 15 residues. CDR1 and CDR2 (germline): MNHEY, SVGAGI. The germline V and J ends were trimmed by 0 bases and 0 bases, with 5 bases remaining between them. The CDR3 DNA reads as TGTGCCAGCAGTTACTCTTCAGCAACTAATGAAAAACTGTTTTTT. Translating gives CASSYSSATNEKLFF.

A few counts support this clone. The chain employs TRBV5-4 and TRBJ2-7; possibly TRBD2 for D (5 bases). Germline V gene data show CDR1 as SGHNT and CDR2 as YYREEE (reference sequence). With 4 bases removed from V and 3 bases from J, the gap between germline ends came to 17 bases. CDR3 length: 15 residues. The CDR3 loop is CASSPGRGSGYEQYF. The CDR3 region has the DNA TGTGCCAGCAGCCCGGGTCGAGGCAGCGGCTACGAGCAGTACTTC. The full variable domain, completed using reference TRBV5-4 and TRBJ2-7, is ETGVTQSPTHLIKTRGQQVTLRCSSQSGHNTVSWYQQALGQGPQFIFQYYREEENGRGNFPPRFSGLQFPNYSSELNVNALELDDSALYLCASSPGRGSGYEQYFGPGTRLTVT.

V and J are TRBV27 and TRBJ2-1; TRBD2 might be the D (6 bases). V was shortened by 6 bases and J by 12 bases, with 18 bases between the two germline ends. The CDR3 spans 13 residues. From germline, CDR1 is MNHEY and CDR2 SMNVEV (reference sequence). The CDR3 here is CASSPSGSGGQFF. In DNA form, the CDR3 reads TGTGCCAGCAGCCCAAGTGGGTCCGGGGGGCAGTTCTTC.

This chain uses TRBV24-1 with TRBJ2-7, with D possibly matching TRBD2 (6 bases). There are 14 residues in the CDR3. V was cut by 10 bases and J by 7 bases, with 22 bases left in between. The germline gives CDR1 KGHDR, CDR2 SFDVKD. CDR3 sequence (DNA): TGTGCCACGAGGGAACTGGGGGGTAACAGGGAGCAGTACGTC. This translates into CATRELGGNREQYV.

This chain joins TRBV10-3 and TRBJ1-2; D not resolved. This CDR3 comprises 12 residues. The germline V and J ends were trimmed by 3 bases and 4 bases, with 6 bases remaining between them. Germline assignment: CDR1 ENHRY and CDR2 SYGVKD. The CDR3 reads CAISEDIYGYTF. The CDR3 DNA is TGTGCCATCAGTGAAGACATCTATGGCTACACCTTC.

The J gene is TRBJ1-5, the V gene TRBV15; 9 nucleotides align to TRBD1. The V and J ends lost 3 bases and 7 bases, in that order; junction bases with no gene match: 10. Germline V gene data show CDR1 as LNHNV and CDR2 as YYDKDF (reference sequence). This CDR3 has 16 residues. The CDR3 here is CATSRDQTGGIQPQHF. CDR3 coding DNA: TGTGCCACCAGCAGGGACCAGACAGGGGGTATCCAGCCCCAGCATTTT. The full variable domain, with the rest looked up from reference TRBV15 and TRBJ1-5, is DAMVIQNPRYQVTQFGKPVTLSCSQTLNHNVMYWYQQKSSQAPKLLFHYYDKDFNNEADTPDNFQSRRPNTSFCFLDIRSPGLGDTAMYLCATSRDQTGGIQPQHFGDGTRLSIL.

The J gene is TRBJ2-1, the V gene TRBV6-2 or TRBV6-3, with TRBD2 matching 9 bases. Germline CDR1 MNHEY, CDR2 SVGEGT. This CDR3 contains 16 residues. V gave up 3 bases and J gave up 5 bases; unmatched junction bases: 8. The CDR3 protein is CASSYRPSGTHNEQFF. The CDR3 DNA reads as TGTGCCAGCAGTTATAGGCCTAGCGGGACCCACAATGAGCAGTTCTTC.

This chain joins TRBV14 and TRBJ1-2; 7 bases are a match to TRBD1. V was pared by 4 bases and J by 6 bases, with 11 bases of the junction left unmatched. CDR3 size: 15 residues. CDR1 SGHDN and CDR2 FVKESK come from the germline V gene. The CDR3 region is CASSLTGLGGDGYTF. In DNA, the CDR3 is TGTGCCAGCAGCCTTACCGGCCTAGGGGGCGATGGCTACACCTTC.

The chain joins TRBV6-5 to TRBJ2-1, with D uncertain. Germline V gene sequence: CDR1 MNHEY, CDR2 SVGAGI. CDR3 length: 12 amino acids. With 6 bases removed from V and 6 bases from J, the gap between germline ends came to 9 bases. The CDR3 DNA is TGTGCCAGCAGGCTAGATCGCAATGAGCAGTTCTTC. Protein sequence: CASRLDRNEQFF.

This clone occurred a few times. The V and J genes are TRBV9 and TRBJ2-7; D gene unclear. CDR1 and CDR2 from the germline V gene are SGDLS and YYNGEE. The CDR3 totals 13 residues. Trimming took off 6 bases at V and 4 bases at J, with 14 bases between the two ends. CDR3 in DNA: TGTGCCAGCAAAGGCGGTGTTAGGTACGAGCAGTACTTC. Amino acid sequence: CASKGGVRYEQYF.

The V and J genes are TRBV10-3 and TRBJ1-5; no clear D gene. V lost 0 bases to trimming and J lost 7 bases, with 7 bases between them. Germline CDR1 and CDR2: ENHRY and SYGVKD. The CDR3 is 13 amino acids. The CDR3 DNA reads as TGTGCCATCAGTGAGTCTGGAGGGCAGCCCCAGCATTTT. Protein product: CAISESGGQPQHF.

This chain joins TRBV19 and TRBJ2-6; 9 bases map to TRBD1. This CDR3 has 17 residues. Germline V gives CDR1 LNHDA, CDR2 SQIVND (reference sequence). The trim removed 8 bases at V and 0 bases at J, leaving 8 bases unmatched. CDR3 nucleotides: TGTGCCAGTGGGGCCCGACAGGGGGGCTCTGGGGCCAACGTCCTGACTTTC. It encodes CASGARQGGSGANVLTF.

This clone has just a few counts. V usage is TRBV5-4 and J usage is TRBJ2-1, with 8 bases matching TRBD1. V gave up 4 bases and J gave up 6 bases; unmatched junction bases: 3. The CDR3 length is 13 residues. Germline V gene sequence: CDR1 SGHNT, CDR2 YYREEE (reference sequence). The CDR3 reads CASSQGQGNEQFF. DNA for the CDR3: TGTGCCAGCAGCCAAGGACAGGGCAATGAGCAGTTCTTC.